The 22 T cell receptor beta chains reported below all come from one sample, sequenced in a study of T cell changes during pregnancy in multiple sclerosis. Here immunoSEQ multiplex PCR was the method, and the copy in TCRdb shows in-frame clones only, minus some. Of around 68,000 clones listed, roughly 91% are singletons. This specimen consisted of peripheral blood, obtained in the third trimester of pregnancy. The receptors stem from a female donor in good health, enrolled as a control in a pregnancy study.

This chain uses TRBV7-2 with TRBJ2-7; TRBD1 agrees at 8 bases. The ends lost 2 bases at V and 0 bases at J; junction bases unmatched: 3. Germline V gene lookup returns CDR1 SGHTA and CDR2 FQGNSA. This CDR3 is 15 amino acids long. CDR3 in DNA: TGTGCCAGCAGCTTAACAGGACAGGGCTCCTACGAGCAGTACTTC. It translates to CASSLTGQGSYEQYF.

The V gene is TRBV10-3, the J gene TRBJ2-1; D remains ambiguous. The germline V and J ends were trimmed by 0 bases and 10 bases, with 13 bases remaining between them. CDR3 size: 14 residues. The germline V gene has CDR1 ENHRY and CDR2 SYGVKD. The CDR3 is CAISESPKMREQFF. The CDR3 coding sequence is TGTGCCATCAGTGAGTCCCCCAAGATGAGGGAGCAGTTCTTC.

The chain recombines TRBV6-1 with TRBJ2-5, with 7 positions matching TRBD2. The trim removed 0 bases at V and 4 bases at J, leaving 8 bases unmatched. Germline V gene sequence: CDR1 MNHNS, CDR2 SASEGT. The CDR3 contains 16 residues. In DNA form, the CDR3 reads TGTGCCAGCAGTGAAGCAGCGGGTGGCGGGAGAGAGACCCAGTACTTC. Encoded protein: CASSEAAGGGRETQYF.

In its sample, this clone was seen a few times. The chain couples TRBV6-1 to TRBJ2-1; possibly TRBD1 for D (5 bases). Trimming removed 2 bases at V and 0 bases at J, with 8 bases between. This CDR3 comprises 15 residues. Germline CDR1 is MNHNS and CDR2 is SASEGT. Here the CDR3 DNA reads TGTGCCAGCAGTGAAAGACAGAGCTCCTACAATGAGCAGTTCTTC. This sequence encodes CASSERQSSYNEQFF.

This clone was observed a few times. The rearrangement links TRBV9 to TRBJ2-1; possible D gene TRBD1, 7 bases. The CDR3 runs to 14 residues. The V and J ends lost 2 bases and 7 bases respectively, with 13 bases between them. Germline V gene data show CDR1 as SGDLS and CDR2 as YYNGEE. The CDR3 DNA sequence: TGTGCCAGCAGCGTGCCAGGGGGGCCGAATGAGCAGTTCTTC. This codes for CASSVPGGPNEQFF.

The chain carries TRBV2 and TRBJ1-5, with D hard to call. The CDR3 sequence is 12 residues long. Germline lookup yields CDR1 SNHLY and CDR2 FYNNEI. The V end was cut by 5 bases, the J end by 7 bases, with 9 bases between. The CDR3 nucleotides are TGTGCCAGCAGTCGGGATCGCCAGCCCCAGCATTTT. This sequence encodes CASSRDRQPQHF.

The chain recombines TRBV5-1 with TRBJ1-3, with no clear D. Germline CDR1 reads SGHRS; CDR2 reads YFSETQ. The CDR3 totals 14 residues. V was trimmed by 1 base and J by 8 bases, leaving 13 bases between them. The CDR3 region has the DNA TGCGCCAGCAGCTTGAGTGTCGTCGCGGACACCATATATTTT. Translation gives CASSLSVVADTIYF. The whole variable domain, filled in from reference TRBV5-1 and TRBJ1-3, reads KAGVTQTPRYLIKTRGQQVTLSCSPISGHRSVSWYQQTPGQGLQFLFEYFSETQRNKGNFPGRFSGRQFSNSRSEMNVSTLELGDSALYLCASSLSVVADTIYFGEGSWLTVV.

Remarks on this clone: The junction shows a germline mismatch at one end, possibly a read error. The V and J genes are TRBV10-2 and TRBJ2-5; no clear D. The CDR3 sequence is 13 residues long. Germline V gene lookup returns CDR1 WSHSY and CDR2 SAAADI. The CDR3 sequence: CASTERGRETQYF. The CDR3 DNA follows: TGCGCCAGCACTGAGCGAGGTCGGGAGACCCAGTACTTC.

The rearrangement links TRBV11-2 to TRBJ1-2; D may be TRBD1 (5 bases). Germline CDR1 SGHAT, CDR2 FQNNGV. The V and J ends lost 3 bases and 3 bases respectively, with 14 bases between them. The CDR3 runs 15 residues. CDR3 sequence: CASSFLGQPYYGYTF. CDR3 bases: TGTGCCAGCAGCTTTCTGGGGCAACCTTACTATGGCTACACCTTC.

The CDR3 DNA reads as TGTGCCAGCAGCTCGCCTCAGGGGCACACTGAAGCTTTCTTT. Translating it yields CASSSPQGHTEAFF. The rearrangement uses TRBV11-1 and TRBJ1-1; maybe TRBD1 (6 bases). The V end lost 4 bases, the J end lost 3 bases, and 12 bases lay between the germline ends. The CDR3 consists of 14 residues. From germline, CDR1 is SGHAT and CDR2 FQDESV (reference sequence).

V and J are TRBV18 and TRBJ1-2; 10 bases agree with TRBD1. Germline V gives CDR1 KGHSH, CDR2 LQKENI. Trimming took 2 bases from V and 6 from J; bases not matched to a gene: 15. The CDR3 contains 18 residues. The CDR3 protein is CASSPTLQSGQGNDGYTF. The CDR3 bases are TGTGCCAGCTCACCAACCCTACAATCGGGACAGGGGAACGATGGCTACACCTTC.

The CDR3 region has the DNA TGCGCCAGCAGCCAAATAGCGCGAGACGGGGAGCTGTTTTTT. Its translation is CASSQIARDGELFF. V gene TRBV4-1 combines with J gene TRBJ2-2, with D maybe TRBD2 (5 bases). CDR1 and CDR2 (germline): MGHRA, YSYEKL. V lost 2 bases and J lost 7, with 11 bases in between. The CDR3 totals 14 residues.

The genes are TRBV7-8 and TRBJ1-1, with D tentatively TRBD1 (5 bases). Germline loops: CDR1 SGHVS, CDR2 FQNEAQ. This CDR3 spans 14 amino acids. V shed 3 bases and J shed 4 bases, with 12 bases lying between them. CDR3 DNA: TGTGCCAGCAGCTTCCAGGGTTCGGGCACTGAAGCTTTCTTT. Amino acids: CASSFQGSGTEAFF. Complete variable domain (other parts from reference TRBV7-8 and TRBJ1-1): GAGVSQSPRYKVAKRGQDVALRCDPISGHVSLFWYQQALGQGPEFLTYFQNEAQLDKSGLPSDRFFAERPEGSVSTLKIQRTQQEDSAVYLCASSFQGSGTEAFFGQGTRLTVV.

The chain recombines TRBV6-4 with TRBJ1-1; no clear D gene. Looked up from germline, CDR1 is MRHNA and CDR2 is SNTAGT. CDR3 length equals 13 residues. The V gene lost 4 bases and the J gene lost 5 bases, with 11 bases spanning the gap. CDR3 sequence: CASSVSMQTEAFF. The CDR3 DNA follows: TGTGCCAGCAGTGTTTCAATGCAGACTGAAGCTTTCTTT.

This clone appeared a single time. The chain employs TRBV10-1 and TRBJ2-2; TRBD1 agrees at 7 bases. This CDR3 has 14 residues. Germline V gives CDR1 WNHNN, CDR2 SYGVQD (reference sequence). J was trimmed by 0 bases and V by 10 bases; bases with no gene match: 5. In DNA, the CDR3 is TGCGCCACCTCGGGACAGCCGAACACCGGGGAGCTGTTTTTT. It yields the protein CATSGQPNTGELFF.

The V gene is TRBV9, the J gene TRBJ2-7; D gene uncertain. The CDR3 contains 15 residues. Germline V gene lookup returns CDR1 SGDLS and CDR2 YYNGEE. V was cut by 0 bases and J by 2 bases, with 12 bases left in between. The CDR3 nucleotides read TGTGCCAGCAGCGTAGCGTCCGCGGCGACCTACGAGCAGTACTTC. Its protein is CASSVASAATYEQYF.

In its sample, this clone was seen once. The chain links TRBV18 to TRBJ1-2; D is unclear. Germline CDR1 KGHSH, CDR2 LQKENI. V dropped 6 bases and J dropped 3 bases, with 14 bases sitting between them. The CDR3 is 14 residues long. In DNA form, the CDR3 reads TGTGCCAGCTCTCCTTCTCGGGAATACTATGGCTACACCTTC. Amino acids: CASSPSREYYGYTF.

The chain links TRBV7-8 to TRBJ2-5, with D possibly being TRBD2 (6 bases). The germline gives CDR1 SGHVS, CDR2 FQNEAQ. V was trimmed by 0 bases and J by 3 bases, leaving 11 bases between them. The length of the CDR3 is 15 residues. CDR3 amino acids: CASSLARTGEETQYF. The CDR3 DNA follows: TGTGCCAGCAGCTTAGCGAGGACGGGAGAAGAGACCCAGTACTTC.

This clone was counted a single time. The chain is built from TRBV19 and TRBJ2-1; 11 bases line up with TRBD2. Per the germline V gene, CDR1 is LNHDA and CDR2 is SQIVND (reference sequence). J gave up 7 bases and V 5 bases, and 19 bases lay outside the gene matches. This CDR3 has 19 residues. The CDR3 region has the DNA TGTGCCAGTAGTTTCTCCCCCCGACTAGCGGGGATCGTTCGGAATGAGCAGTTCTTC. The encoded protein is CASSFSPRLAGIVRNEQFF.

This chain links TRBV4-1 with TRBJ2-1, with D possibly being TRBD2 (5 bases). The CDR3 runs 15 residues. The germline V gene has CDR1 MGHRA and CDR2 YSYEKL. Trimming pared 0 bases from V and 8 bases from J, leaving 14 bases between. The CDR3: CASSQEQRSSDEQFF. For the CDR3, the DNA is TGCGCCAGCAGCCAAGAACAGCGGTCATCGGATGAGCAGTTCTTC.

The chain is built from TRBV7-8 and TRBJ2-7, with 7 positions matching TRBD1. The germline gives CDR1 SGHVS, CDR2 FQNEAQ. CDR3 size: 15 residues. Trimming cost V 5 bases and J 7 bases; bases outside gene matches: 14. The CDR3 sequence is CASSPDWDSGREQYF. CDR3 DNA: TGTGCCAGCAGCCCTGACTGGGACAGCGGAAGGGAGCAGTACTTC.

The chain employs TRBV5-1 and TRBJ2-7; 9 bases are shared with TRBD1. CDR3 size: 14 residues. The germline CDR1 and CDR2 sequences are SGHRS and YFSETQ. J lost 3 bases, V lost 4 bases, and 5 bases had no gene match. The CDR3 reads CASSPGQGYYEQYF. CDR3 DNA sequence: TGCGCCAGCAGCCCGGGACAGGGATACTACGAGCAGTACTTC.